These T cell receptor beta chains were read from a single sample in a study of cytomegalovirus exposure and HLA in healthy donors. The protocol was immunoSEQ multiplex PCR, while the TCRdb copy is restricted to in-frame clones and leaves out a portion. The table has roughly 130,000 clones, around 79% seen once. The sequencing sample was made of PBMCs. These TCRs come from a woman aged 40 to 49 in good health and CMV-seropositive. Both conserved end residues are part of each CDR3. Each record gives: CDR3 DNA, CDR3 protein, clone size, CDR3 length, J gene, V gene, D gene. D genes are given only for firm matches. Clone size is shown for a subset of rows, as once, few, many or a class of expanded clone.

TGTGCCAGCAGCTTAGCGGGGGGGATACAAGAGACCCAGTACTTC CASSLAGGIQETQYF . 15 TRBJ2-5 TRBV6-6 TRBD2
TGTGCCAGCAGAGCCGAACAGGCGGGCAATCAGCCCCAGCATTTT CASRAEQAGNQPQHF . 15 TRBJ1-5 TRBV28 .
TGTGCCAGCAGCTTAAATACAGGGGGCGCGGGGGACATTCAGTACTTC CASSLNTGGAGDIQYF . 16 TRBJ2-4 TRBV11-2 TRBD1
TGTGCCAGCAGTTTACAACGTAGCGGGGCGGCCCAGTACTTC CASSLQRSGAAQYF once 14 TRBJ2-5 TRBV28 TRBD2
TGTGCCAGCAGTTTAGGGGCTAGCGGGCCCACAGATACGCAGTATTTT CASSLGASGPTDTQYF . 16 TRBJ2-3 TRBV28 TRBD2
TGCGCCAGCACCCAGACGACTAGCGACCGAGAGACCCAGTACTTC CASTQTTSDRETQYF once 15 TRBJ2-5 TRBV4-1 TRBD2
TGCAGCGTTGCTATAGGGGCCTATGGCTACACCTTC CSVAIGAYGYTF once 12 TRBJ1-2 TRBV29-1 .
TGTGCCAGCAGCTTAAGGGGGCTAACGGAGCAGTTCTTC CASSLRGLTEQFF . 13 TRBJ2-1 TRBV7-3 .
TGTGCCTGGTCAGTGGGACAGGGCTACGAGCAGTACTTC CAWSVGQGYEQYF . 13 TRBJ2-7 TRBV30 TRBD1
TGTGCCAGTAGTATAGATCCACTCAACACTGAAGCTTTCTTT CASSIDPLNTEAFF . 14 TRBJ1-1 TRBV19 .
TGTGCCAGCAGACCTCCAAGTGTGGCGGGGCGACACTCCTACAATGAGCAGTTCTTC CASRPPSVAGRHSYNEQFF few 19 TRBJ2-1 TRBV7-2 .
TGTGCCAGCAGCTCAGGGAGGGCCGGCTACAATGAGCAGTTCTTC CASSSGRAGYNEQFF once 15 TRBJ2-1 TRBV9 TRBD2
TGTGCCAGCAGTCTAGAGAACTCCCGACTAGCGGGAGGTTTAACTAGCACAGATACGCAGTATTTT CASSLENSRLAGGLTSTDTQYF . 22 TRBJ2-3 TRBV27 TRBD2
TGTGCCAGCAGCTGGGGGGACAGGGTCTCCTACGAGCAGTACTTC CASSWGDRVSYEQYF . 15 TRBJ2-7 TRBV7-9 TRBD1